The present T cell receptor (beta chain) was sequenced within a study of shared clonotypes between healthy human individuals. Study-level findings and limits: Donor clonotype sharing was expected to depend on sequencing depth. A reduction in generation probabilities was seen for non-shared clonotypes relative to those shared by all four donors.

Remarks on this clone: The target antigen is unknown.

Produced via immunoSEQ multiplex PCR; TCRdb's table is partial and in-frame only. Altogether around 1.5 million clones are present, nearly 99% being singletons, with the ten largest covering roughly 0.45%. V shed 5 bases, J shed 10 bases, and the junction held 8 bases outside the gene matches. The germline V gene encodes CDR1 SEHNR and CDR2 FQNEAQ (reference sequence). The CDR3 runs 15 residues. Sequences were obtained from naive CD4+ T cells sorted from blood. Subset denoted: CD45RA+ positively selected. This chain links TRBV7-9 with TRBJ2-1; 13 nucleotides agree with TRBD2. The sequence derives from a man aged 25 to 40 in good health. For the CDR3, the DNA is TGTGCCAGCAGCCCGTGGACTAGCGGGAGCGAAGAGCAGTTCTTC. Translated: CASSPWTSGSEEQFF.